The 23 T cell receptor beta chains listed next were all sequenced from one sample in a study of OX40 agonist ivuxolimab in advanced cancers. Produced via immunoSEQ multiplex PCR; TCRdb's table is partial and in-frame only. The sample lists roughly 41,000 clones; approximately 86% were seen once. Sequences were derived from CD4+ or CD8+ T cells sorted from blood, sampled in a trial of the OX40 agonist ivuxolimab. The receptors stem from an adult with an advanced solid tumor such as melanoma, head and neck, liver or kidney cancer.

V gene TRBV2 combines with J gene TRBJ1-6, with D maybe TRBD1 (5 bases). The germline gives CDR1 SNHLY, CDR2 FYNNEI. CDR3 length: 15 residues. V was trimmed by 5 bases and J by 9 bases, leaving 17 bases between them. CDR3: CASSPTGRGGSPLHF. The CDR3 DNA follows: TGTGCCAGCAGTCCTACGGGACGGGGAGGTTCACCCCTCCACTTT.

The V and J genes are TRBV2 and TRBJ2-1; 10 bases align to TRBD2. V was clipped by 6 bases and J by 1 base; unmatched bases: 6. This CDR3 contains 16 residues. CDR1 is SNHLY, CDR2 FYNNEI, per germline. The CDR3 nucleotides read TGTGCCAGCAGAACTAGCGGGGTTGGTTCCTACAATGAGCAGTTCTTC. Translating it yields CASRTSGVGSYNEQFF.

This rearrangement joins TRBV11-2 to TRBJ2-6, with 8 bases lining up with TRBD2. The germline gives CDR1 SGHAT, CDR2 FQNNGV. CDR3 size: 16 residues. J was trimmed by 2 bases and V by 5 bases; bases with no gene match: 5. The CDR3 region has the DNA TGTGCCAGCAGCGCACGGGGGGGGCCTGGGGCCAACGTCCTGACTTTC. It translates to CASSARGGPGANVLTF.

The CDR3 protein is CASTEGGTSPSTDTQYF. In DNA, the CDR3 is TGTGCCAGCACCGAGGGGGGGACCTCTCCTAGCACAGATACGCAGTATTTT. J is TRBJ2-3 and V is TRBV5-6; weak D call: TRBD2 (7 bases). The CDR3 runs to 17 residues. Trimming took 6 bases from V and 0 from J, leaving 20 bases between them. CDR1 is SGHDT, CDR2 YYEEEE, per germline.

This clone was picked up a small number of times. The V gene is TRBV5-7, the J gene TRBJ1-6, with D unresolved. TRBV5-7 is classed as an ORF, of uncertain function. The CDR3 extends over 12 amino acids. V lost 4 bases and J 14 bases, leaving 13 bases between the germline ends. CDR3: CASSKGGKSLHF. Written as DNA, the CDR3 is TGTGCCAGCAGCAAAGGAGGTAAGTCCCTCCACTTT.

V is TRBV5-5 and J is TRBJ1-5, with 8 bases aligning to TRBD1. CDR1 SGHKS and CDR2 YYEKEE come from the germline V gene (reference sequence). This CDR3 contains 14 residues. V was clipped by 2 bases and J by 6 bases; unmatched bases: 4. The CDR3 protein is CASSFVRGPQPQHF. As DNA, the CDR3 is TGTGCCAGCAGCTTTGTCAGGGGGCCTCAGCCCCAGCATTTT.

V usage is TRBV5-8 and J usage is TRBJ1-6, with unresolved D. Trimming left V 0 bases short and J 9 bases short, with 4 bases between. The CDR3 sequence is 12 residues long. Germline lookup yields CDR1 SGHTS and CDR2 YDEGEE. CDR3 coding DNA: TGTGCCAGCAGCTTGGTCGGTTCACCCCTCCACTTT. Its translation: CASSLVGSPLHF. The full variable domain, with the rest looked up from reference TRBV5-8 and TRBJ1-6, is EAGVTQSPTHLIKTRGQQATLRCSPISGHTSVYWYQQALGLGLQFLLWYDEGEERNRGNFPPRFSGRQFPNYSSELNVNALELEDSALYLCASSLVGSPLHFGNGTRLTVT.

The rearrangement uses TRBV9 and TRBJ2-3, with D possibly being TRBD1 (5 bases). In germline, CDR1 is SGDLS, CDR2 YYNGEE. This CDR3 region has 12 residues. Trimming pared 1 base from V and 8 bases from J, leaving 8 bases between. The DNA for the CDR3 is TGTGCCAGCAGCGTACTTAGGGGTACGCAGTATTTT. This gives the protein CASSVLRGTQYF. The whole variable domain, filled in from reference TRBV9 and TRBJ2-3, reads DSGVTQTPKHLITATGQRVTLRCSPRSGDLSVYWYQQSLDQGLQFLIQYYNGEERAKGNILERFSAQQFPDLHSELNLSSLELGDSALYFCASSVLRGTQYFGPGTRLTVL.

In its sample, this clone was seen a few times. CDR3 loop: CASSQAGVSPLHF. For the CDR3, the DNA is TGCGCCAGCAGCCAAGCAGGGGTCTCACCCCTCCACTTT. The chain combines TRBV4-1 with TRBJ1-6; possibly TRBD1 for D (6 bases). V was shortened by 1 base and J by 10 bases, with 8 bases between the two germline ends. The germline V gene has CDR1 MGHRA and CDR2 YSYEKL. This CDR3 comprises 13 residues.

In DNA form, the CDR3 reads TGTGCCAGCAGCTCCCTCGGACAGAATAATGAAAAACTGTTTTTT. Translated: CASSSLGQNNEKLFF. The J gene is TRBJ1-4, the V gene TRBV11-1; D perhaps matches TRBD1 (6 bases). CDR3 size: 15 residues. Germline assignment: CDR1 SGHAT and CDR2 FQDESV (reference sequence). The ends were cut back, 4 bases at V and 4 bases at J, with 13 bases in the middle. Variable domain in full (rest from reference TRBV11-1 and TRBJ1-4): EAEVAQSPRYKITEKSQAVAFWCDPISGHATLYWYRQILGQGPELLVQFQDESVVDDSQLPKDRFSAERLKGVDSTLKIQPAELGDSAMYLCASSSLGQNNEKLFFGSGTQLSVL.

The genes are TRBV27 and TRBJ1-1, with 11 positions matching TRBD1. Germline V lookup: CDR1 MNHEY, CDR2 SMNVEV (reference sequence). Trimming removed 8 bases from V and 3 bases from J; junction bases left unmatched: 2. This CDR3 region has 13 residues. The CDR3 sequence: CASQGQGDTEAFF. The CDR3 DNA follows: TGTGCCAGCCAGGGACAGGGGGACACTGAAGCTTTCTTT.

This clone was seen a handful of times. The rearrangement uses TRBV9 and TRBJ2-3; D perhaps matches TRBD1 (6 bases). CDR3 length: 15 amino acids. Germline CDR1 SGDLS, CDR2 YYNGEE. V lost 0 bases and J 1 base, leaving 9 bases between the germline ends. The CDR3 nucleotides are TGTGCCAGCAGCGTAGTCTCAGGGGGCACAGATACGCAGTATTTT. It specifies CASSVVSGGTDTQYF.

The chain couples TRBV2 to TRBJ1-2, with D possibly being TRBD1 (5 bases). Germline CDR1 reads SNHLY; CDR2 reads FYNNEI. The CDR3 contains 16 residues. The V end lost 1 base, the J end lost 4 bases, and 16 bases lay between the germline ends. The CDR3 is CASSEGTSGHSYGYTF. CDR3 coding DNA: TGTGCCAGCAGTGAAGGGACATCAGGACACAGCTATGGCTACACCTTC.

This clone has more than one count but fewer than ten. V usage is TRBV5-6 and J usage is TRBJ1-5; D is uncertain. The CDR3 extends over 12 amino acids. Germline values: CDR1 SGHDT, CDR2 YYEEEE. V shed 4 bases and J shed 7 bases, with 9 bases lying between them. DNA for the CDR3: TGTGCCAGCAGCCAGCTTGGACAGCCCCAGCATTTT. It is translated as CASSQLGQPQHF.

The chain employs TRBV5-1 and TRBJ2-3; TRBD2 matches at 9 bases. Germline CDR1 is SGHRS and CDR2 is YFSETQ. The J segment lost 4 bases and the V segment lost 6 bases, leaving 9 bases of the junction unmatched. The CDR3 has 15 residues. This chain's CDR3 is CASKWREGVPDTQYF. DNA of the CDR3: TGCGCCAGCAAGTGGCGGGAGGGGGTCCCAGATACGCAGTATTTT.

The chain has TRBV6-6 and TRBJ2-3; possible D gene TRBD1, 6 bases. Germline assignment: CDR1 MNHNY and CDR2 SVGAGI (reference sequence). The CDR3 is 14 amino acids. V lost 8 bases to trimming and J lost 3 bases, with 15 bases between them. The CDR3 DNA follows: TGTGCCAGCCGTGTCGACAGGTTAACAGATACGCAGTATTTT. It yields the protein CASRVDRLTDTQYF.

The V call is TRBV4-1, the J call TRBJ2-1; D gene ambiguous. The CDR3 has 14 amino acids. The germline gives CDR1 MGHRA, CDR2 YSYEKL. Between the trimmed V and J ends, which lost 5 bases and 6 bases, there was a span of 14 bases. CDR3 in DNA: TGCGCCAGCAGCAGGATCCCGGACCGCAATGAGCAGTTCTTC. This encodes CASSRIPDRNEQFF.

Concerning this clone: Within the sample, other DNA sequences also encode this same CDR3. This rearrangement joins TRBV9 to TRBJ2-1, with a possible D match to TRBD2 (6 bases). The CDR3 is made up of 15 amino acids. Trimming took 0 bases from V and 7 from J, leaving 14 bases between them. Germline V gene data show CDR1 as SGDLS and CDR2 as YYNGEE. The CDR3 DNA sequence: TGTGCCAGCAGCGTAGTCGGGGGAGGTAGAAATGAGCAGTTCTTC. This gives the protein CASSVVGGGRNEQFF.

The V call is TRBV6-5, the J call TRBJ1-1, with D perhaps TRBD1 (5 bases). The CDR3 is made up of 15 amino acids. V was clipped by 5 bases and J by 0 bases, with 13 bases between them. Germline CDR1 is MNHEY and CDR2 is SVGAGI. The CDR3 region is CASSRRDGMNTEAFF. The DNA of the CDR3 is TGTGCCAGCAGTAGAAGGGACGGCATGAACACTGAAGCTTTCTTT.

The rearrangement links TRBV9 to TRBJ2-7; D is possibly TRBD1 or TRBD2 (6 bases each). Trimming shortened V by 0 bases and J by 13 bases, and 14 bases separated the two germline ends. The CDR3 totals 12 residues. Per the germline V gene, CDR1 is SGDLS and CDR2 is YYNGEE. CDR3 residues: CASSVGEGGPYF. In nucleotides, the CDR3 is TGTGCCAGCAGCGTAGGGGAAGGGGGGCCCTACTTC.

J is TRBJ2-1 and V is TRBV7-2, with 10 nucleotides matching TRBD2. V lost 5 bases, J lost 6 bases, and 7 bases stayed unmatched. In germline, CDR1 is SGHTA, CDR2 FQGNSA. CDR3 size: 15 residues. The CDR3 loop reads CASSASGRAANEQFF. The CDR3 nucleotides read TGTGCCAGCAGCGCGAGCGGGAGGGCGGCCAATGAGCAGTTCTTC.

The CDR3 nucleotides are TGTGCCAGCAGTTCCGACGGACAGGGTCTAGGTGGAAACACCATATATTTT. This codes for CASSSDGQGLGGNTIYF. The genes are TRBV28 and TRBJ1-3; 8 bases fit TRBD1. The length of the CDR3 is 17 residues. CDR1 and CDR2 from the germline V gene are MDHEN and SYDVKM. With V trimmed by 4 bases and J by 3 bases, 11 bases remained unmatched.

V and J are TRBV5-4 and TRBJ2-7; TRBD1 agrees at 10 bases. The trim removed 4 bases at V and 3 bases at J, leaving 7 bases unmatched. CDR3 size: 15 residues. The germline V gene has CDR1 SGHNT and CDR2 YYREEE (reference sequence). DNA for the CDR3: TGTGCCAGCAGCCCACCGGGACAGGGGCACTACGAGCAGTACTTC. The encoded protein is CASSPPGQGHYEQYF.